These 21 T cell receptor beta chains were all obtained from the same sample, sequenced in a study of OX40 agonist ivuxolimab in advanced cancers. Libraries were built with the immunoSEQ multiplex PCR assay. In its TCRdb copy, this immuneACCESS table keeps in-frame sequences only and misses some clones. Where compared with another copy, unresolved V genes explain less than half of these, and the others have no known cause. For this sample there are 35,000 to 40,000 clones; about nine tenths appear just once. 35% to 45% of the sample is in the top ten clones. The sequencing here drew on CD4+ or CD8+ T cells sorted from blood, taken in a trial of the OX40 agonist ivuxolimab. These receptors were collected from an adult with an advanced solid tumor such as melanoma, head and neck, liver or kidney cancer.

The chain uses TRBV7-9 and TRBJ2-1, with unresolved D. V gave up 5 bases and J gave up 2 bases, with 13 bases separating them. This CDR3 region has 15 residues. Germline lookup yields CDR1 SEHNR and CDR2 FQNEAQ (reference sequence). CDR3 nucleotides: TGTGCCAGCAGCCGAACCCAGACGGCCTACAATGAGCAGTTCTTC. It encodes CASSRTQTAYNEQFF.

Note on this clone: One junction end does not reproduce the germline sequence, and a read error may be involved. This chain joins TRBV7-7 and TRBJ2-5, with D uncertain. The germline V gene has CDR1 SSHAT and CDR2 FNYEAQ (reference sequence). The CDR3 sequence is 15 residues long. The CDR3 DNA reads as TGTGCTAGCAGCTTAACGGGTGGAATTTGGGAGACCCAGTACTTC. It encodes CASSLTGGIWETQYF.

The chain uses TRBV4-3 and TRBJ2-1; D gene ambiguous. Trimming took off 0 bases at V and 6 bases at J, with 21 bases between the two ends. Germline V gene sequence: CDR1 LGHNA, CDR2 YSLEER. This CDR3 is 18 amino acids long. This CDR3 reads CASSQENSLGSMLNEQFF. Here the CDR3 DNA reads TGCGCCAGCAGCCAAGAAAATTCCCTCGGCAGTATGCTCAATGAGCAGTTCTTC.

The V call is TRBV9, the J call TRBJ2-1, with 11 bases that match TRBD2. V lost 1 base to trimming and J lost 5 bases; unmatched junction nucleotides: 5. CDR3 length: 16 amino acids. Germline V gene sequence: CDR1 SGDLS, CDR2 YYNGEE. The CDR3 DNA is TGTGCCAGCAGCGTATTACTAGCGGGGGTTCACAATGAGCAGTTCTTC. As protein: CASSVLLAGVHNEQFF.

The chain recombines TRBV7-8 with TRBJ2-5, with D perhaps matching TRBD1 (6 bases). Trimming shortened V by 2 bases and J by 4 bases, and 26 bases separated the two germline ends. In germline, CDR1 is SGHVS, CDR2 FQNEAQ. The CDR3 has 19 residues. For the CDR3, the DNA is TGTGCCAGCAGCTTATCATACCTATTTGACAGGTCTCCCACAGAGACCCAGTACTTC. Its translation: CASSLSYLFDRSPTETQYF. The full variable domain, its missing parts supplied by reference TRBV7-8 and TRBJ2-5, is GAGVSQSPRYKVAKRGQDVALRCDPISGHVSLFWYQQALGQGPEFLTYFQNEAQLDKSGLPSDRFFAERPEGSVSTLKIQRTQQEDSAVYLCASSLSYLFDRSPTETQYFGPGTRLLVL.

This chain connects TRBV27 to TRBJ2-7; D is uncertain. This CDR3 spans 15 amino acids. CDR1 is MNHEY, CDR2 SMNVEV, per germline (reference sequence). Trimming pared 2 bases from V and 2 bases from J, leaving 13 bases between. CDR3 nucleotides: TGTGCCAGCAGTTTAAGGTGGCTGGGAACCTACGAGCAGTACTTC. Protein product: CASSLRWLGTYEQYF.

The DNA for the CDR3 is TGTGCCAGCAGCTTGGCCGACTGGGAGGGGAACTATGGCTACACCTTC. It translates to CASSLADWEGNYGYTF. The J gene is TRBJ1-2, the V gene TRBV5-6; D might be TRBD1 (5 bases). This CDR3 is built from 16 residues. CDR1 is SGHDT and CDR2 is YYEEEE in the germline V gene. V was shortened by 0 bases and J by 2 bases, with 14 bases between the two germline ends.

With regard to this clone: Other DNA sequences within the sample encode an identical CDR3. The V and J genes are TRBV27 and TRBJ2-1; D is ambiguous. The germline CDR1 and CDR2 sequences are MNHEY and SMNVEV (reference sequence). Between the trimmed V and J ends, which lost 5 bases and 7 bases, there was a span of 9 bases. The CDR3 length is 12 residues. This chain's CDR3 is CASSPNGNEQFF. CDR3 nucleotides: TGTGCCAGCAGTCCTAATGGGAATGAGCAGTTCTTC.

This clone was observed at least ten times. The chain is built from TRBV5-6 and TRBJ2-5; D is ambiguous. Germline assignment: CDR1 SGHDT and CDR2 YYEEEE. Trimming left V 4 bases short and J 6 bases short, with 19 bases between. CDR3 length: 15 amino acids. CDR3 nucleotide sequence: TGTGCCAGCAGCCTGAGGTTCCTAGATCGTAAGACCCAGTACTTC. This sequence encodes CASSLRFLDRKTQYF.

The V gene is TRBV7-2, the J gene TRBJ1-2; 7 bases agree with TRBD1. The CDR3 runs to 13 residues. The germline CDR1 and CDR2 sequences are SGHTA and FQGNSA. Unmatched junction bases numbered 5, after V lost 5 bases and J lost 5 bases. DNA for the CDR3: TGTGCCAGCAGCGAGGGACAGACTTATGGCTACACCTTC. Translating gives CASSEGQTYGYTF.

The chain recombines TRBV9 with TRBJ1-1; no firm D call. There are 12 residues in the CDR3. The ends were cut back, 3 bases at V and 1 base at J, with 4 bases in the middle. Germline assignment: CDR1 SGDLS and CDR2 YYNGEE. CDR3 region: CASSGGNTEAFF. For the CDR3, the DNA is TGTGCCAGCAGCGGAGGGAACACTGAAGCTTTCTTT. The whole variable domain, filled in from reference TRBV9 and TRBJ1-1, reads DSGVTQTPKHLITATGQRVTLRCSPRSGDLSVYWYQQSLDQGLQFLIQYYNGEERAKGNILERFSAQQFPDLHSELNLSSLELGDSALYFCASSGGNTEAFFGQGTRLTVV.

The J gene is TRBJ1-1, the V gene TRBV6-6, with D unclear. The V gene's germline CDR1 is MNHNY and CDR2 SVGAGI (reference sequence). The CDR3 length is 16 residues. V lost 0 bases and J 5 bases, leaving 16 bases between the germline ends. The CDR3 loop reads CASSYSRLGWKTEAFF. The CDR3 DNA reads TGTGCCAGCAGTTACTCGCGTTTGGGTTGGAAGACTGAAGCTTTCTTT.

The chain couples TRBV10-3 to TRBJ2-1; 9 bases are shared with TRBD2. Trimming removed 0 bases from V and 5 bases from J; junction bases left unmatched: 5. CDR3 size: 16 residues. Germline values: CDR1 ENHRY, CDR2 SYGVKD. This chain's CDR3 is CAISESETSGNNEQFF. CDR3 coding DNA: TGTGCCATCAGTGAGTCAGAGACTAGCGGAAACAATGAGCAGTTCTTC.

The CDR3 sequence is CSVEDRPGSATNEKLFF. The CDR3, as DNA: TGCAGCGTTGAAGACCGTCCCGGATCGGCCACTAATGAAAAACTGTTTTTT. V and J are TRBV29-1 and TRBJ1-4, with D unresolved. The CDR3 has 17 residues. The germline CDR1 and CDR2 sequences are SQVTM and ANQGSEA. Between the trimmed V and J ends, which lost 0 bases and 2 bases, there was a span of 16 bases.

The CDR3 protein is CASGTAYEQYF. In DNA, the CDR3 is TGTGCCAGCGGGACAGCATACGAGCAGTACTTC. V usage is TRBV25-1 and J usage is TRBJ2-7; 7 bases match TRBD1. CDR1 and CDR2 from the germline V gene are MGHDK and SYGVNS. The CDR3 covers 11 residues. With 8 bases clipped from V and 4 bases from J, the junction kept 2 bases outside the gene matches.

The chain has TRBV4-1 and TRBJ1-3; 9 nucleotides match TRBD1. This CDR3 is built from 16 residues. After removal of 6 bases from V and 2 bases from J, the junction contained 8 bases not matched to a gene. CDR1 MGHRA and CDR2 YSYEKL come from the germline V gene. DNA for the CDR3: TGCGCCAGCAGATTCGATGACAGGGGGGCTGGAAACACCATATATTTT. Residues: CASRFDDRGAGNTIYF.

This rearrangement joins TRBV7-9 to TRBJ2-7; D call uncertain. V dropped 0 bases and J dropped 3 bases, with 9 bases sitting between them. The germline CDR1 and CDR2 sequences are SEHNR and FQNEAQ (reference sequence). The CDR3 covers 14 residues. The CDR3 bases are TGTGCCAGCAGCTTAGCGATCCCGGGCTACGAGCAGTACTTC. As protein: CASSLAIPGYEQYF.

V usage is TRBV18 and J usage is TRBJ2-5; tentatively, D is TRBD2 (6 bases). The CDR3 totals 15 residues. The germline CDR1 and CDR2 sequences are KGHSH and LQKENI. Trimming stripped 6 bases from V and 1 base from J, with 15 bases between. The CDR3 DNA reads as TGTGCCAGCTCCCCGCCGGCGGGGCCCCAAGAGACCCAGTACTTC. This encodes CASSPPAGPQETQYF.

V gene TRBV5-4 combines with J gene TRBJ2-3; possible D gene TRBD1, 6 bases. Germline CDR1 SGHNT, CDR2 YYREEE (reference sequence). Between the trimmed V and J ends, which lost 4 bases and 5 bases, there was a span of 11 bases. This CDR3 has 13 amino acids. CDR3 sequence (DNA): TGTGCCAGCAGCCTCAGGGGTGGAGATACGCAGTATTTT. It yields the protein CASSLRGGDTQYF.

The genes are TRBV29-1 and TRBJ1-1; weak D call: TRBD1 (5 bases). The CDR3 runs to 13 residues. The germline V gene has CDR1 SQVTM and CDR2 ANQGSEA. Trimming took off 3 bases at V and 4 bases at J, with 12 bases between the two ends. The DNA of the CDR3 is TGCAGCGTTGATCATGGGGCGTTCACTGAAGCTTTCTTT. Translating gives CSVDHGAFTEAFF.

The chain combines TRBV7-8 with TRBJ2-1; 14 positions agree with TRBD2. CDR3 length: 15 amino acids. The germline gives CDR1 SGHVS, CDR2 FQNEAQ. V lost 5 bases to trimming and J lost 8 bases; unmatched junction nucleotides: 5. CDR3: CASSPTSGGDYEQFF. CDR3 nucleotides: TGTGCCAGCAGCCCGACTAGCGGGGGGGACTATGAGCAGTTCTTC.